Presented here are 11 T cell receptor beta chains from one specimen sequenced in a study of CD8+ T cells in alopecia areata. It was cDNA, reverse transcribed from extracted RNA, that served as the sequencing template. TCRdb's table, derived via immunoSEQ multiplex PCR, lists solely in-frame clones and lacks some. The sample carries a few hundred thousand clones, roughly 69% recorded once. Sequences were derived from CD4+ T cells sorted from blood, sampled at week 0. These receptor sequences come from a human donor with alopecia areata.

The V call is TRBV2, the J call TRBJ2-2; a possible D gene is TRBD2 (6 bases). CDR1 SNHLY and CDR2 FYNNEI come from the germline V gene. CDR3 length: 12 residues. The V gene lost 4 bases and the J gene lost 6 bases, with 6 bases spanning the gap. The CDR3 coding sequence is TGTGCCAGCAGTGCGGGGGCCGGGGAGCTGTTTTTT. Encoded protein: CASSAGAGELFF.

Only a few counts were recorded for this clone. The V gene is TRBV13, the J gene TRBJ1-1; D remains ambiguous. This CDR3 is built from 13 residues. The germline gives CDR1 PRHDT, CDR2 FYEKMQ (reference sequence). V dropped 2 bases and J dropped 4 bases, with 8 bases sitting between them. The CDR3 reads CASSLFRGTEAFF. CDR3 nucleotides: TGTGCCAGCAGCTTATTCCGTGGCACTGAAGCTTTCTTT. The whole variable domain, remainder taken from reference TRBV13 and TRBJ1-1, is AAGVIQSPRHLIKEKRETATLKCYPIPRHDTVYWYQQGPGQDPQFLISFYEKMQSDKGSIPDRFSAQQFSDYHSELNMSSLELGDSALYFCASSLFRGTEAFFGQGTRLTVV.

This chain links TRBV2 with TRBJ2-2; a weak D match, TRBD1 (6 bases). This CDR3 is built from 15 residues. Trimming took off 8 bases at V and 1 base at J, with 14 bases between the two ends. Per the germline V gene, CDR1 is SNHLY and CDR2 is FYNNEI. CDR3 residues: CASGALQGNTGELFF. The CDR3 DNA is TGTGCCAGCGGGGCCTTACAGGGGAACACCGGGGAGCTGTTTTTT.

The chain employs TRBV5-6 and TRBJ2-7, with a weak D call TRBD1 (6 bases). V lost 3 bases and J lost 0, with 13 bases in between. The germline gives CDR1 SGHDT, CDR2 YYEEEE. The CDR3 covers 15 residues. CDR3 nucleotides: TGTGCCAGCAGCTCCACGGGACAAAGCTCCTACGAGCAGTACTTC. Its protein product is CASSSTGQSSYEQYF.

This chain connects TRBV4-1 to TRBJ1-5; D might be TRBD1 (5 bases). Germline lookup yields CDR1 MGHRA and CDR2 YSYEKL. Trimming stripped 0 bases from V and 5 bases from J, with 14 bases between. The CDR3 is made up of 16 amino acids. The DNA of the CDR3 is TGCGCCAGCAGCCAAGATTTGGTGTCAGGGCATCAGCCCCAGCATTTT. Translation gives CASSQDLVSGHQPQHF.

The J gene is TRBJ1-6, the V gene TRBV5-4; a possible D gene is TRBD1 (5 bases). The germline gives CDR1 SGHNT, CDR2 YYREEE (reference sequence). This CDR3 spans 15 amino acids. V was clipped by 4 bases and J by 9 bases, with 17 bases between them. CDR3 nucleotide sequence: TGTGCCAGCAGCCTGGCGGGGCTCTGGAGTTCACCCCTCCACTTT. This codes for CASSLAGLWSSPLHF. Using reference TRBV5-4 and TRBJ1-6 for the parts outside the CDR3, the full variable domain is ETGVTQSPTHLIKTRGQQVTLRCSSQSGHNTVSWYQQALGQGPQFIFQYYREEENGRGNFPPRFSGLQFPNYSSELNVNALELDDSALYLCASSLAGLWSSPLHFGNGTRLTVT.

This clone has just one count. The chain carries TRBV19 and TRBJ1-5; D is ambiguous. V was pared by 4 bases and J by 5 bases, with 6 bases between. The CDR3 loop spans 12 amino acids. The germline CDR1 and CDR2 sequences are LNHDA and SQIVND (reference sequence). The CDR3 sequence: CASSRGDQPQHF. The CDR3 coding sequence is TGTGCCAGTAGTAGAGGAGATCAGCCCCAGCATTTT.

This clone was picked up a small number of times. J is TRBJ2-3 and V is TRBV30; tentative D call: TRBD2 (6 bases). The CDR3 loop spans 15 amino acids. Between the trimmed V and J ends, which lost 1 base and 4 bases, there was a span of 15 bases. CDR1 and CDR2 from the germline V gene are GTSNPN and SVGIG (reference sequence). CDR3 DNA: TGTGCCTGGAGTGGGCGGCGGGGTCCCCCAGATACGCAGTATTTT. Residues: CAWSGRRGPPDTQYF.

The genes are TRBV13 and TRBJ2-7; 11 bases map to TRBD2. CDR3 length: 16 residues. With V trimmed by 5 bases and J by 1 base, 7 bases remained unmatched. CDR1 PRHDT and CDR2 FYEKMQ come from the germline V gene (reference sequence). The CDR3 protein is CASSARLAGISYEQYF. CDR3 sequence (DNA): TGTGCCAGCAGCGCCCGACTAGCGGGGATATCCTACGAGCAGTACTTC.

The chain uses TRBV29-1 and TRBJ2-1; 10 bases are a match to TRBD2. The CDR3 length is 15 residues. The V gene end was trimmed by 7 bases and the J gene end by 7 bases; junction bases not matched to a gene: 13. Germline V CDR1 and CDR2: SQVTM, ANQGSEA. In DNA form, the CDR3 reads TGCAGCGCCCTGAGGTCTCTAGCGGGGGTTAATGAGCAGTTCTTC. The encoded protein is CSALRSLAGVNEQFF.

J is TRBJ1-1 and V is TRBV29-1; D is uncertain. The V and J ends lost 0 bases and 1 base respectively, with 6 bases between them. The germline V gene has CDR1 SQVTM and CDR2 ANQGSEA. The CDR3 length is 13 residues. For the CDR3, the DNA is TGCAGCGTTGAAGATCAAGGGAACACTGAAGCTTTCTTT. Amino acids: CSVEDQGNTEAFF.